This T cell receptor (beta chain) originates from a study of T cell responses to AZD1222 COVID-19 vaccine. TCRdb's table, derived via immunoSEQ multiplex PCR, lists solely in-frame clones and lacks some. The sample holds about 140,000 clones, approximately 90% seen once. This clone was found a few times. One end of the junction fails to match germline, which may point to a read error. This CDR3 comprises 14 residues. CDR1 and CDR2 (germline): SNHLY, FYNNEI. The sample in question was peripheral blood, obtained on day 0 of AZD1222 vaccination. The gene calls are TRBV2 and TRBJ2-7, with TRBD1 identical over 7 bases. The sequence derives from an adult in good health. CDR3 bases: TGTGCCAGCATAACAAACAGGGGCTCCAACGAGCAGTACTTC. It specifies CASITNRGSNEQYF.